This T cell receptor (beta chain) was found in a study of cytomegalovirus exposure and HLA in healthy donors. The CDR3 loop spans 15 amino acids. Germline V gene data show CDR1 as SGHRS and CDR2 as YFSETQ. The repertoire was sequenced with immunoSEQ multiplex PCR; TCRdb's copy has only in-frame clones and lacks some. The top ten hold 13% of the sample, which has over 150,000 clones, roughly 88% seen once. Of note for this clone: One end of the junction fails to match germline, which may point to a read error.

This chain uses TRBV5-1 with TRBJ1-4, with 9 nucleotides matching TRBD1. The sample comprised PBMCs. The sequence derives from a woman in her thirties in good health and CMV-seropositive. The chain's CDR3 is CASRDTGGTNEKLFF. CDR3 DNA: TGCGCCAGCAGGGATACAGGGGGCACTAACGAAAAACTGTTTTTT. The entire variable domain, with the rest obtained from reference TRBV5-1 and TRBJ1-4, is as follows: KAGVTQTPRYLIKTRGQQVTLSCSPISGHRSVSWYQQTPGQGLQFLFEYFSETQRNKGNFPGRFSGRQFSNSRSEMNVSTLELGDSALYLCASRDTGGTNEKLFFGSGTQLSVL.